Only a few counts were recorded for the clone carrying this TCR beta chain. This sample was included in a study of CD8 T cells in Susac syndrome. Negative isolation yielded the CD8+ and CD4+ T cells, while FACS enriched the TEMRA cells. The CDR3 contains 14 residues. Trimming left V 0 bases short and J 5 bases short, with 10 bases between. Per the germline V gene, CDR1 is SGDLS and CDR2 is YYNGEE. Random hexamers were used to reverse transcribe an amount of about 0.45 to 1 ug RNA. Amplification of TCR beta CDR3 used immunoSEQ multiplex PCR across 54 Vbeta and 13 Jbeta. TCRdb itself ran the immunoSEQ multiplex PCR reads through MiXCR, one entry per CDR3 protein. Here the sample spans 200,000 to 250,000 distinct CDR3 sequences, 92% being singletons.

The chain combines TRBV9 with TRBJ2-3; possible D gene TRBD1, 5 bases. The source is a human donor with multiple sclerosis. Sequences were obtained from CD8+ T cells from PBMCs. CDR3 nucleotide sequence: TGTGCCAGCAGCGTAGCGACAGCCCGAGATACGCAGTATTTT. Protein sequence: CASSVATARDTQYF.